This is a list of T cell receptor beta chains from one sample in a study of blood T cell repertoires in COVID-19. Measured with immunoSEQ multiplex PCR; TCRdb has only the in-frame clones, and not every one. The table lists 210,000 or so clones, around 83% of them singletons. Material for sequencing was peripheral blood. These receptors were taken from a man aged 50 or older with active or convalescent COVID-19. CDR3s include the opening cysteine and the closing phenylalanine or tryptophan. The order of the fields is J gene, D gene, V gene, clone size, CDR3 protein, CDR3 DNA. A D gene is named only where the DNA matches it firmly. Clone size, where shown, is once, few, many, or a class for clones that have expanded.

J gene: TRBJ2-1
D gene: TRBD2
V gene: TRBV19
clone size: NA
CDR3 protein: CASKRGRIDNEQFF
CDR3 DNA: TGTGCCAGTAAACGCGGGAGGATCGACAATGAGCAGTTCTTC

J gene: TRBJ2-1
D gene: TRBD2
V gene: TRBV19
clone size: NA
CDR3 protein: CASSPQGQGLAGAQQFF
CDR3 DNA: TGTGCCAGTAGCCCCCAGGGGCAGGGACTAGCGGGGGCCCAGCAGTTCTTC

J gene: TRBJ2-5
D gene: TRBD2
V gene: TRBV6-6
clone size: NA
CDR3 protein: CASSPGLGFKGRKETQYF
CDR3 DNA: TGTGCCAGCAGTCCGGGACTAGGGTTTAAGGGCCGAAAAGAGACCCAGTACTTC

J gene: TRBJ1-6
D gene: TRBD1
V gene: TRBV19
clone size: NA
CDR3 protein: CASNSPGGDRLRSPLHF
CDR3 DNA: TGTGCCAGTAACTCCCCAGGCGGGGACAGGCTGCGCTCACCCCTCCACTTT

J gene: TRBJ2-3
D gene: TRBD2
V gene: TRBV7-3
clone size: NA
CDR3 protein: CASGEGDTQYF
CDR3 DNA: TGTGCCAGCGGGGAGGGAGATACGCAGTATTTT

J gene: TRBJ2-1
D gene: TRBD2
V gene: TRBV7-9
clone size: NA
CDR3 protein: CASSPWTSGSYNEQFF
CDR3 DNA: TGTGCCAGCAGCCCCTGGACTAGCGGGAGCTACAATGAGCAGTTCTTC

J gene: TRBJ2-1
D gene: TRBD2
V gene: TRBV2
clone size: NA
CDR3 protein: CASSVPILPEAGKMYNEQFF
CDR3 DNA: TGTGCCAGCAGTGTTCCTATCTTGCCGGAAGCGGGAAAAATGTACAATGAGCAGTTCTTC

J gene: TRBJ1-2
D gene: NA
V gene: TRBV20-1
clone size: NA
CDR3 protein: CSASPRAGANYGYTF
CDR3 DNA: TGCAGTGCCAGTCCTCGCGCAGGGGCTAACTATGGCTACACCTTC

J gene: TRBJ2-5
D gene: TRBD2
V gene: TRBV7-2
clone size: NA
CDR3 protein: CASSPRLAGVLQETQYF
CDR3 DNA: TGTGCCAGCAGCCCACGACTAGCGGGGGTGTTACAAGAGACCCAGTACTTC

J gene: TRBJ2-1
D gene: TRBD2
V gene: TRBV7-9
clone size: NA
CDR3 protein: CASSSDRLLAGGALDEQFF
CDR3 DNA: TGTGCCAGCAGCTCCGACAGATTACTAGCGGGGGGGGCCCTCGATGAGCAGTTCTTC

J gene: TRBJ1-6
D gene: NA
V gene: TRBV25-1
clone size: NA
CDR3 protein: CASSESFRGNSPLHF
CDR3 DNA: TGTGCCAGCAGTGAATCTTTCCGGGGTAATTCACCCCTCCACTTT

J gene: TRBJ2-1
D gene: TRBD2
V gene: TRBV27
clone size: NA
CDR3 protein: CASSLWTSSYNEQFF
CDR3 DNA: TGTGCCAGCAGTCTCTGGACTAGCTCCTACAATGAGCAGTTCTTC

J gene: TRBJ2-7
D gene: TRBD2
V gene: TRBV7-9
clone size: NA
CDR3 protein: CASSLAGGDEQYF
CDR3 DNA: TGTGCCAGCAGCTTAGCGGGGGGGGACGAGCAGTACTTC

J gene: TRBJ2-4
D gene: NA
V gene: TRBV7-2
clone size: NA
CDR3 protein: CASSTSASGDIQYF
CDR3 DNA: TGTGCCAGCAGCACAAGCGCATCCGGGGACATTCAGTACTTC

J gene: TRBJ1-1
D gene: NA
V gene: TRBV28
clone size: NA
CDR3 protein: CASSFEVASTEAFF
CDR3 DNA: TGTGCCAGCAGTTTTGAGGTTGCGAGCACTGAAGCTTTCTTT

J gene: TRBJ1-1
D gene: NA
V gene: TRBV29-1
clone size: NA
CDR3 protein: CSVVGGLITEAFF
CDR3 DNA: TGCAGCGTTGTCGGGGGGTTGATAACTGAAGCTTTCTTT

J gene: TRBJ1-3
D gene: NA
V gene: TRBV27
clone size: few
CDR3 protein: CASSLKRGYTIYF
CDR3 DNA: TGTGCCAGCAGTTTAAAAAGGGGGTACACCATATATTTT